The 22 T cell receptor beta chains given below trace back to one sample, sequenced in a study of T cells in narcolepsy. Sequenced by immunoSEQ multiplex PCR; TCRdb stores in-frame clones only, minus some. The sample yields 25,000 to 35,000 clones, less than 85% seen once. Sequencing was done on a sample of memory (CD45RA-) CD4+ T cells from blood. These receptors came from a human donor in good health.

This chain links TRBV28 with TRBJ2-7, with 8 bases that match TRBD1. Trimming cost V 5 bases and J 3 bases; bases outside gene matches: 9. This CDR3 has 15 residues. Germline-derived CDR1 and CDR2 are MDHEN and SYDVKM. For the CDR3, the DNA is TGTGCCAGCAGTCATCAATCCAGGGGGCTCTACGAGCAGTACTTC. Translated, it gives CASSHQSRGLYEQYF.

This chain joins TRBV28 and TRBJ2-1; a weak D match, TRBD1 (8 bases). Germline CDR1 is MDHEN and CDR2 is SYDVKM. Trimming removed 6 bases from V and 4 bases from J, with 22 bases in between. The CDR3 contains 17 residues. The CDR3 loop is CASRDTGGDVVYNEQFF. The CDR3 DNA is TGTGCCAGCAGAGACACAGGGGGGGACGTGGTTTACAATGAGCAGTTCTTC.

The V gene is TRBV27, the J gene TRBJ2-7, with D unresolved. V gave up 2 bases and J gave up 7 bases, with 9 bases separating them. Germline CDR1 is MNHEY and CDR2 is SMNVEV (reference sequence). The CDR3 is 12 residues long. The CDR3 bases are TGTGCCAGCAGTTTAGGCTTGGGGGAGCAGTACTTC. Amino acids: CASSLGLGEQYF.

This rearrangement joins TRBV29-1 to TRBJ2-1, with 8 bases fitting TRBD1. This CDR3 contains 16 residues. The germline V gene has CDR1 SQVTM and CDR2 ANQGSEA. Unmatched junction bases numbered 12, after V lost 3 bases and J lost 5 bases. CDR3 protein: CSVDRQGQVVNNEQFF. The CDR3 DNA follows: TGCAGCGTTGATCGCCAGGGACAGGTGGTAAACAATGAGCAGTTCTTC.

On this clone itself: One end of the junction is discordant with germline, which a read error may explain. The chain has TRBV6-5 and TRBJ2-3, with 11 bases identical to TRBD2. Germline V gene data show CDR1 as MNHEY and CDR2 as SVGAGI. This CDR3 has 16 amino acids. The CDR3 sequence is CASSYVTSGSKDTQYF. The DNA for the CDR3 is TGTGCCAGCAGTTACGTAACTAGCGGGAGCAAAGATACGCAGTATTTT.

The chain joins TRBV21-1 to TRBJ2-3; the table assigns TRBD1, which was not confirmed against the DNA. TRBV21-1 is given as a pseudogene. The CDR3 extends over 18 amino acids. The CDR3 here is CASSKGGTGLLLVNTQYF. The CDR3, as DNA: TGTGCCAGCAGCAAAGGAGGGACAGGGCTCCTTCTCGTGAATACGCAGTATTTT.

The chain has TRBV5-1 and TRBJ2-1; 12 nucleotides agree with TRBD2. J gave up 3 bases and V 3 bases, and 1 base lay outside the gene matches. The CDR3 length is 15 residues. Germline V gene lookup returns CDR1 SGHRS and CDR2 YFSETQ. CDR3 nucleotides: TGCGCCAGCAGCTGGACTAGCGGGGTCTACAATGAGCAGTTCTTC. Encoded protein: CASSWTSGVYNEQFF. Filled out from reference TRBV5-1 and TRBJ2-1, the complete variable domain reads KAGVTQTPRYLIKTRGQQVTLSCSPISGHRSVSWYQQTPGQGLQFLFEYFSETQRNKGNFPGRFSGRQFSNSRSEMNVSTLELGDSALYLCASSWTSGVYNEQFFGPGTRLTVL.

The gene calls are TRBV5-4 and TRBJ1-2; 9 nucleotides agree with TRBD1. V shed 4 bases and J 2 bases; nucleotides not matched to a gene: 6. Per the germline V gene, CDR1 is SGHNT and CDR2 is YYREEE (reference sequence). The CDR3 consists of 15 residues. The CDR3 DNA follows: TGTGCCAGCAGCCCCACAGGGACAGGGAACTATGGCTACACCTTC. Its translation is CASSPTGTGNYGYTF.

The chain is built from TRBV7-8 and TRBJ1-6; 7 positions agree with TRBD1. The germline gives CDR1 SGHVS, CDR2 FQNEAQ. The CDR3 has 17 residues. V lost 1 base to trimming and J lost 7 bases; unmatched junction nucleotides: 10. This CDR3 reads CASSLVGYRGRNSPLHF. The CDR3, as DNA: TGTGCCAGCAGCTTAGTAGGATACAGGGGAAGGAATTCACCCCTCCACTTT. Complete variable domain (other parts from reference TRBV7-8 and TRBJ1-6): GAGVSQSPRYKVAKRGQDVALRCDPISGHVSLFWYQQALGQGPEFLTYFQNEAQLDKSGLPSDRFFAERPEGSVSTLKIQRTQQEDSAVYLCASSLVGYRGRNSPLHFGNGTRLTVT.

The chain has TRBV30 and TRBJ1-4; 9 bases map to TRBD1. J gave up 1 base and V 4 bases, and 4 bases lay outside the gene matches. This CDR3 spans 15 amino acids. CDR1 and CDR2 from the germline V gene are GTSNPN and SVGIG (reference sequence). CDR3 in DNA: TGTGCCTGGACCCGACAGGGGGGAACTAATGAAAAACTGTTTTTT. This codes for CAWTRQGGTNEKLFF.

The V gene is TRBV5-1, the J gene TRBJ1-2; maybe TRBD1 (5 bases). Germline values: CDR1 SGHRS, CDR2 YFSETQ. The CDR3 consists of 14 residues. V was cut by 3 bases and J by 1 base, with 10 bases left in between. This CDR3 is CASSSSTVNYGYTF. The CDR3 nucleotides read TGCGCCAGCAGCTCATCGACAGTTAACTATGGCTACACCTTC.

The J gene is TRBJ2-3, the V gene TRBV2; D unclear. The CDR3 runs to 13 residues. The V gene's germline CDR1 is SNHLY and CDR2 FYNNEI. Trimming took off 3 bases at V and 4 bases at J, with 8 bases between the two ends. The CDR3 loop is CASSEGMSDTQYF. CDR3 nucleotides: TGTGCCAGCAGTGAGGGTATGTCAGATACGCAGTATTTT.

The rearrangement uses TRBV29-1 and TRBJ1-1; D is possibly TRBD1 (6 bases). V was clipped by 4 bases and J by 4 bases, with 16 bases between them. Germline V lookup: CDR1 SQVTM, CDR2 ANQGSEA. The length of the CDR3 is 14 residues. This chain's CDR3 is CSVGVVGGVTEAFF. The CDR3 DNA sequence: TGCAGCGTTGGGGTAGTTGGGGGCGTCACTGAAGCTTTCTTT. The full variable domain, in which reference TRBV29-1 and TRBJ1-1 provide the parts outside the CDR3, is SAVISQKPSRDICQRGTSLTIQCQVDSQVTMMFWYRQQPGQSLTLIATANQGSEATYESGFVIDKFPISRPNLTFSTLTVSNMSPEDSSIYLCSVGVVGGVTEAFFGQGTRLTVV.

This chain connects TRBV4-1 to TRBJ2-7, with 9 bases lining up with TRBD1. Per the germline V gene, CDR1 is MGHRA and CDR2 is YSYEKL. There are 16 residues in the CDR3. V gave up 0 bases and J gave up 6 bases; unmatched junction bases: 9. CDR3 amino acids: CASSQDRGTGYFEQYF. DNA for the CDR3: TGCGCCAGCAGCCAAGATCGCGGGACAGGGTATTTCGAGCAGTACTTC.

The chain employs TRBV28 and TRBJ1-2; D possibly corresponds to TRBD1 (5 bases). CDR1 and CDR2 from the germline V gene are MDHEN and SYDVKM. The CDR3 totals 16 residues. The V and J ends lost 10 bases and 4 bases respectively, with 25 bases between them. The CDR3 here is CATVTLRIGRGYGYTF. CDR3 bases: TGTGCCACCGTAACGCTCAGAATTGGGAGGGGCTATGGCTACACCTTC.

The rearrangement joins TRBV28 to TRBJ1-5; D perhaps matches TRBD1 (6 bases). Germline CDR1 is MDHEN and CDR2 is SYDVKM. Trimming pared 7 bases from V and 11 bases from J, leaving 15 bases between. This CDR3 is built from 12 residues. The CDR3 spells CASTIQGQAQHF. The CDR3 DNA follows: TGTGCCAGCACCATACAGGGCCAGGCCCAGCATTTT.

The chain recombines TRBV7-9 with TRBJ2-1; TRBD2 aligns across 14 bases. V gave up 1 base and J gave up 9 bases; unmatched junction bases: 2. This CDR3 region has 15 residues. Germline V gives CDR1 SEHNR, CDR2 FQNEAQ (reference sequence). The CDR3 sequence is CASSLEGLAGAEQFF. The DNA for the CDR3 is TGTGCCAGCAGCTTAGAGGGACTAGCGGGAGCTGAGCAGTTCTTC.

The chain joins TRBV19 to TRBJ2-7; D is perhaps TRBD1 (7 bases). The CDR3 has 13 amino acids. Trimming pared 5 bases from V and 3 bases from J, leaving 11 bases between. Germline CDR1 LNHDA, CDR2 SQIVND (reference sequence). The DNA of the CDR3 is TGTGCCAGTAGTCCAGGGGGAGGCTACGAGCAGTACTTC. This codes for CASSPGGGYEQYF.

J is TRBJ1-3 and V is TRBV7-9; 7 bases line up with TRBD1. This CDR3 spans 15 amino acids. The junction had 7 bases not matched to a gene; V was cut back by 5 bases and J by 3 bases. Germline V CDR1 and CDR2: SEHNR, FQNEAQ (reference sequence). This chain's CDR3 is CASSLGQASGNTIYF. CDR3 DNA sequence: TGTGCCAGCAGCCTAGGACAGGCCAGTGGAAACACCATATATTTT.

The chain employs TRBV28 and TRBJ1-5, with 7 positions matching TRBD1. The CDR3 contains 15 residues. Germline CDR1 MDHEN, CDR2 SYDVKM. V was clipped by 3 bases and J by 4 bases; unmatched bases: 6. The CDR3 bases are TGTGCCAGCAGTTTTCGAGCAGGGGGGAATCAGCCCCAGCATTTT. Its translation is CASSFRAGGNQPQHF.

In this sample, this clone turned up a few times. V is TRBV5-4 and J is TRBJ1-1; D is possibly TRBD1 (5 bases). This CDR3 spans 13 amino acids. CDR1 is SGHNT and CDR2 is YYREEE in the germline V gene (reference sequence). V was pared by 2 bases and J by 5 bases, with 10 bases between. CDR3 amino acids: CASSFLGGTEAFF. The CDR3 coding sequence is TGTGCCAGCAGCTTTCTCGGGGGTACTGAAGCTTTCTTT.

The V and J genes are TRBV28 and TRBJ2-1, with 7 bases aligning to TRBD2. The CDR3 sequence is 15 residues long. The trim removed 7 bases at V and 9 bases at J, leaving 15 bases unmatched. Germline CDR1 is MDHEN and CDR2 is SYDVKM. The CDR3 DNA is TGTGCCAGCATCACGAGCGTGGGAGGGTTATTTGAGCAGTTCTTC. It specifies CASITSVGGLFEQFF.